This TCR beta chain was sequenced during a study of cytomegalovirus exposure and HLA in healthy donors. The CDR3 loop spans 13 amino acids. In germline, CDR1 is MNHEY, CDR2 SVGAGI. The V gene lost 8 bases and the J gene lost 1 base, with 11 bases spanning the gap. It was with 60 Vbeta and 13 Jbeta primers that the PCR ran. Using immunoSEQ multiplex PCR, the repertoire was profiled, and TCRdb retains in-frame clones only, with some absent. This table holds roughly 250,000 clones, under 90% found once. The TCR comes from a girl between 2 and 10 years old in good health and CMV-seronegative. The genes are TRBV6-5 and TRBJ1-1, with D unresolved. What was sequenced was PBMCs. CDR3 sequence: CASAAGENTEAFF. DNA for the CDR3: TGTGCCAGCGCAGCGGGCGAGAACACTGAAGCTTTCTTT.